This T cell receptor (beta chain) stems from a study of T cell changes during pregnancy in multiple sclerosis. TCRdb's copy holds only in-frame clones and misses some; the assay was immunoSEQ multiplex PCR. The table records approximately 65,000 clones, about 90% of them present only once. CDR3 length equals 14 residues. CDR1 is MNHEY, CDR2 SVGAGI, per germline. The V gene end was trimmed by 6 bases and the J gene end by 1 base; junction bases not matched to a gene: 5. The material sequenced was CD4+ T cells from peripheral blood mononuclear cells, taken in the first trimester of pregnancy. The origin of this receptor is a female donor with multiple sclerosis, enrolled in a pregnancy study. The chain joins TRBV6-5 to TRBJ1-1; TRBD1 matches 7 bases. CDR3 in amino acids: CASSSWTGNTEAFF. The DNA for the CDR3 is TGTGCCAGCAGCAGCTGGACAGGGAACACTGAAGCTTTCTTT.